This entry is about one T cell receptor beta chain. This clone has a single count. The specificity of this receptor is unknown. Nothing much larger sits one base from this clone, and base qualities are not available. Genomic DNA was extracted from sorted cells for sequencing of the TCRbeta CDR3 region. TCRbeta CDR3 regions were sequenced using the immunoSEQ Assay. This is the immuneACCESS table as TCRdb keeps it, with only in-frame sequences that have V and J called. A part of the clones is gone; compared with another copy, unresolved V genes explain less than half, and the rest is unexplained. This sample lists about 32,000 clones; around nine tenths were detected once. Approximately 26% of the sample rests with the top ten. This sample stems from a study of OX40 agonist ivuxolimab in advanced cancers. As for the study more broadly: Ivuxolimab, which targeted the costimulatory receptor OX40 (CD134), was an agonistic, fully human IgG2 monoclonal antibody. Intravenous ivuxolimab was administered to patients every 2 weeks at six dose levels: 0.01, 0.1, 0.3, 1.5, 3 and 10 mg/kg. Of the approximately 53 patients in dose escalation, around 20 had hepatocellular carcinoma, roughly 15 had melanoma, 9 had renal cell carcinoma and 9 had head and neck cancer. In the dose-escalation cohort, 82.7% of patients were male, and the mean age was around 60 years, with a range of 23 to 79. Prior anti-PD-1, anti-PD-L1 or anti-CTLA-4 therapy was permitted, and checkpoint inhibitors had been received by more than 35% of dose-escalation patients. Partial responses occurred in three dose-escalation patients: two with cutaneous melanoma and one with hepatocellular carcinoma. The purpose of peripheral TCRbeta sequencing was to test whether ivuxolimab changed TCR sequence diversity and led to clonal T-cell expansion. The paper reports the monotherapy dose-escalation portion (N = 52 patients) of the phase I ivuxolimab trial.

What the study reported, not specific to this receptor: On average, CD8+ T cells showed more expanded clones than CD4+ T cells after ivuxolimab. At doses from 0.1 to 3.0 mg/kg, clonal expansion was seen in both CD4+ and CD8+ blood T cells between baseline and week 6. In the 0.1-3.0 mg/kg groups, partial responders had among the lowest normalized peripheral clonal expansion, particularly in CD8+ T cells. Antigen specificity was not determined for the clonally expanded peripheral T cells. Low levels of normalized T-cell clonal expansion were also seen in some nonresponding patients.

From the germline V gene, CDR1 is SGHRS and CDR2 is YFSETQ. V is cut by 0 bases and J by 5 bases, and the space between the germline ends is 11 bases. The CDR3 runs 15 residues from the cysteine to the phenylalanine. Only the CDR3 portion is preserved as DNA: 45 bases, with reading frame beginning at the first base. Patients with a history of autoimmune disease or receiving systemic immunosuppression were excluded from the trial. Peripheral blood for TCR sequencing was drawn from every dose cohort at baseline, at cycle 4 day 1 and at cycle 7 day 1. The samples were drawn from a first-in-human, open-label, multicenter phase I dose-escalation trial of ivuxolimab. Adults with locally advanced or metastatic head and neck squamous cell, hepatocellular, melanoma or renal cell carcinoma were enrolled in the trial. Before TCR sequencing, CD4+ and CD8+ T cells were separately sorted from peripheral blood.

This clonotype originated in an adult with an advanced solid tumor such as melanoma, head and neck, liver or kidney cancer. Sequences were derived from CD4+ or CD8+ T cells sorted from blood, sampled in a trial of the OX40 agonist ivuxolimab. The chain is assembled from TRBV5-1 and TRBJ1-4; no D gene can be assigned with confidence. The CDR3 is CASSLDGDWNEKLFF. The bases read TGCGCCAGCAGCTTGGATGGGGATTGGAATGAAAAACTGTTTTTT. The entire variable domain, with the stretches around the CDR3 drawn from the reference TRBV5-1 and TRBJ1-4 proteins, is KAGVTQTPRYLIKTRGQQVTLSCSPISGHRSVSWYQQTPGQGLQFLFEYFSETQRNKGNFPGRFSGRQFSNSRSEMNVSTLELGDSALYLCASSLDGDWNEKLFFGSGTQLSVL.